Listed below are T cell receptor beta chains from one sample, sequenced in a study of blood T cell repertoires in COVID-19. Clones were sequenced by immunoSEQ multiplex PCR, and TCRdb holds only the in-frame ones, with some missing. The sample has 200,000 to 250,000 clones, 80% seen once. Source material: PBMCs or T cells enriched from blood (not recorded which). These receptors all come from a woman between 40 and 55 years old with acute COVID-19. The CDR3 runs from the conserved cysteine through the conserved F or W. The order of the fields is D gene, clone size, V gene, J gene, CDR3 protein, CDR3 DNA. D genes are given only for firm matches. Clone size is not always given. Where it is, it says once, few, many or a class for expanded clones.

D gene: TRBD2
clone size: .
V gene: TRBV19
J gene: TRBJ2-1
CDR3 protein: CASSTPAGGPYEQFF
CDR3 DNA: TGTGCCAGTAGTACCCCAGCGGGAGGGCCTTATGAGCAGTTCTTC

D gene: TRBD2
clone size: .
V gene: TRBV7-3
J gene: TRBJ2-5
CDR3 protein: CASSASGGGYQETQYF
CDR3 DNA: TGTGCCAGCAGCGCTAGCGGGGGAGGATACCAAGAGACCCAGTACTTC

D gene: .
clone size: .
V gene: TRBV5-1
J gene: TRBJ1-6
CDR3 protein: CASSPNRQASWSPLHF
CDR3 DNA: TGCGCCAGCAGCCCAAATCGACAGGCCTCTTGGTCACCCCTCCACTTT

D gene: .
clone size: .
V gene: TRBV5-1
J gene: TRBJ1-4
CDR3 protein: CASKVSGGNEKLFF
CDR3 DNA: TGCGCCAGCAAGGTCTCCGGGGGTAATGAAAAACTGTTTTTT

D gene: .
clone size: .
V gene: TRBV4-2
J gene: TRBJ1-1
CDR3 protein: CASSQDMRGGTEAFF
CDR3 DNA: TGTGCCAGCAGCCAAGATATGCGGGGAGGGACTGAAGCTTTCTTT

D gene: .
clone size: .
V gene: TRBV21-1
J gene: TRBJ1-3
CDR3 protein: CASSKAADSLRRVTIYF
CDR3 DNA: TGTGCCAGCAGCAAAGCTGCGGACAGTCTCCGTCGGGTCACCATATATTTT

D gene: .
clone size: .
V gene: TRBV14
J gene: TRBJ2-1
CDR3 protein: CASSQDISSYNEQFF
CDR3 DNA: TGTGCCAGCAGCCAGGACATAAGCTCCTACAATGAGCAGTTCTTC

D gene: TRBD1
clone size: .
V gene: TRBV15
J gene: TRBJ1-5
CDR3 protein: CATSRGYFNRGGDQPQHF
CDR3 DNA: TGTGCCACCAGCAGAGGGTATTTCAACAGGGGGGGTGATCAGCCCCAGCATTTT

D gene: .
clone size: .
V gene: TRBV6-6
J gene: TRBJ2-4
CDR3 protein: CASSYRGSASIQYF
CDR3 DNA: TGTGCCAGCAGTTACAGGGGGTCAGCCTCCATTCAGTACTTC

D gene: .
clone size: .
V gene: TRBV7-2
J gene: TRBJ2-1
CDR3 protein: CASRPDSQPWGEQFF
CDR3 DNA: TGTGCCAGCAGGCCGGACAGTCAGCCTTGGGGTGAGCAGTTCTTC

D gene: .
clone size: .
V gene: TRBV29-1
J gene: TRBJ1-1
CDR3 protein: CSVVVGTLIRFF
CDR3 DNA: TGCAGCGTTGTGGTAGGGACACTCATTCGTTTCTTT

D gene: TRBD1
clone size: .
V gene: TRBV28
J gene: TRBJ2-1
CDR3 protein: CASIIRTGGTFDEQFF
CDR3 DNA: TGTGCCAGCATAATTCGGACAGGGGGGACGTTCGATGAGCAGTTCTTC

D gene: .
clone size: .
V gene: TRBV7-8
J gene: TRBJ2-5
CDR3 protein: CASSTETGRETQYF
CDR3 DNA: TGTGCCAGCAGCACAGAGACAGGTCGTGAGACCCAGTACTTC

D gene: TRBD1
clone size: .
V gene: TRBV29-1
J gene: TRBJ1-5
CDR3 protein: CSVGDRTGVSNQPQHF
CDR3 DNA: TGCAGCGTTGGAGACAGGACAGGGGTAAGCAATCAGCCCCAGCATTTT

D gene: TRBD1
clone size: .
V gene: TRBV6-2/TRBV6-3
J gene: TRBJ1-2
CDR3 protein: CASSASGTGVGYTF
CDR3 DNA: TGTGCCAGCAGTGCGTCCGGGACAGGGGTAGGCTACACCTTC

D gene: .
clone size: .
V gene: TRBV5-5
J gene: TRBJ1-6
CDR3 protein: CASSYGHQNSPLHF
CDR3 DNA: TGTGCCAGCAGCTATGGACACCAGAATTCACCCCTCCACTTT

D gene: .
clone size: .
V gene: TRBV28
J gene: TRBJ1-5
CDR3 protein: CASSTPGHTSNQPQHF
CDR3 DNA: TGTGCCAGCAGTACCCCGGGACACACTAGCAATCAGCCCCAGCATTTT

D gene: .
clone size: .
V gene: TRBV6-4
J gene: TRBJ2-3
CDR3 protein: CASSDNGGTDTQYF
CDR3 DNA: TGTGCCAGCAGTGACAACGGAGGCACAGATACGCAGTATTTT

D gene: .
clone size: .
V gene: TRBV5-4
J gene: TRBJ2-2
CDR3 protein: CASSFAGVAGELFF
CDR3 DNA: TGTGCCAGCAGCTTTGCAGGGGTCGCCGGGGAGCTGTTTTTT

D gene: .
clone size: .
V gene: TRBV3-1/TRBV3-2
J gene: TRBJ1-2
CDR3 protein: CASSQRDSEGYTF
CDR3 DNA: TGTGCCAGCAGCCAGCGGGACTCGGAAGGCTACACCTTC

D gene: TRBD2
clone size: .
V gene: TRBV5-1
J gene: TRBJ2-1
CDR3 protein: CASSPGLAGGPGYNEQFF
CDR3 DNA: TGCGCCAGCAGCCCCGGTCTAGCGGGAGGCCCCGGGTACAATGAGCAGTTCTTC

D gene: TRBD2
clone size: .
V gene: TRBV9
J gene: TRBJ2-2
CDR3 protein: CASSVGTSGITGELFF
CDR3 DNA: TGTGCCAGCAGCGTGGGGACTAGCGGGATCACCGGGGAGCTGTTTTTT

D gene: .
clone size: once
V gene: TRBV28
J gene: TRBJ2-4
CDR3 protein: CASSLSGKAKNIQYF
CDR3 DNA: TGTGCCAGCAGTTTATCGGGGAAAGCCAAAAACATTCAGTACTTC

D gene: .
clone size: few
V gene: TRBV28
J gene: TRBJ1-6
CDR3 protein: CASRRTGSSPLHF
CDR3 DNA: TGTGCCAGCAGACGCACAGGGAGTTCACCCCTCCACTTT

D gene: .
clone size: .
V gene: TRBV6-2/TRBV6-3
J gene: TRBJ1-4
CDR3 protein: CASSRDIGNEKLFF
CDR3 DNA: TGTGCCAGCAGCCGCGACATCGGTAATGAAAAACTGTTTTTT

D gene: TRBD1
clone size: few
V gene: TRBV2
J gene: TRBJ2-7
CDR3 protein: CASRGTGGIFYEQYF
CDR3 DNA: TGTGCCAGCAGGGGGACAGGGGGCATCTTCTACGAGCAGTACTTC

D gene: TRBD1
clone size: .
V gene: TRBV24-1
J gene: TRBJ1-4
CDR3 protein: CATSDLKEQGAVEKLFF
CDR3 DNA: TGTGCCACCAGTGATCTCAAAGAACAGGGGGCTGTGGAAAAACTGTTTTTT

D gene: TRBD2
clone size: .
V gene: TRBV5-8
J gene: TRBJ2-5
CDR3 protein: CASSTPPAGGIETQYF
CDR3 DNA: TGTGCCAGCAGCACCCCCCCCGCGGGAGGAATTGAGACCCAGTACTTC

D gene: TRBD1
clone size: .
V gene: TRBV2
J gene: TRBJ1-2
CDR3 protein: CARSVGTGYGYTF
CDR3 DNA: TGTGCCAGGTCCGTGGGGACAGGCTATGGCTACACCTTC

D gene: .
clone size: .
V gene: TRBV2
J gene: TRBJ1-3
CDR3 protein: CASSEGQATGNTIYF
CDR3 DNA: TGTGCCAGCAGTGAAGGACAGGCAACTGGAAACACCATATATTTT